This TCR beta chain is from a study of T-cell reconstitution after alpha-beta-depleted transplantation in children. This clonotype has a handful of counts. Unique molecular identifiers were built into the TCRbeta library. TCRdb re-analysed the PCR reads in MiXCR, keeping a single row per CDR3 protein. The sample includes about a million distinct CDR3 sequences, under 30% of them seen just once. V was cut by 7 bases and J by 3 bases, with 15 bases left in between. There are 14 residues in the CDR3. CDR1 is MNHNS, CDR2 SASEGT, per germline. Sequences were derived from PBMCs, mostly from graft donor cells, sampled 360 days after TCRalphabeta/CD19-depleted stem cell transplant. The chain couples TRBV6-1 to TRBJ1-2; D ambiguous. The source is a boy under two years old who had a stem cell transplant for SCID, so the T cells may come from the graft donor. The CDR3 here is CASNSKGGYYGYTF. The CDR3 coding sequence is TGTGCCAGCAATAGTAAGGGCGGATACTATGGCTACACCTTC.